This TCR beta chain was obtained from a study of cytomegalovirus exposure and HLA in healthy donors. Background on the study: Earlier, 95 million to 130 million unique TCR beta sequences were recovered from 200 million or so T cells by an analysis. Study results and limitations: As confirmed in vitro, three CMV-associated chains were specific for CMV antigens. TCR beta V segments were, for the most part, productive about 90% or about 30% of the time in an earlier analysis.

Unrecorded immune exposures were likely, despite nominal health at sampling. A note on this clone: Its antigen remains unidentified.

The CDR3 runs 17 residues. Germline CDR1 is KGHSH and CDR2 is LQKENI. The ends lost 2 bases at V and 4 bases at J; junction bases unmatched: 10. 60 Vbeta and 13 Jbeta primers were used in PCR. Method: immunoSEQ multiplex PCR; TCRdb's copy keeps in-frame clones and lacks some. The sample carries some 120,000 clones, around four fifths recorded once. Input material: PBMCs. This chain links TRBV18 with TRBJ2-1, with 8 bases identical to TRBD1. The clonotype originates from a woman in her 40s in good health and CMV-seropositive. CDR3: CASSPNSGGADYNEQFF. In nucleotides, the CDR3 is TGTGCCAGCTCACCAAACTCAGGGGGCGCCGATTACAATGAGCAGTTCTTC.